The sequence of this T cell receptor beta chain was determined in a study of post-analysis software for immune sequencing data. Study-level findings and limits: Significantly decreased normalized Chao1 diversity was recorded for multiple sclerosis patients relative to controls. Strong co-clustering by F measure was seen for same-batch samples. In patients, roughly five TRBV segments were more frequent than in controls, with TRBV5-6, TRBV5-1 and TRBV20-1 among them.

Points on this clonotype: Its antigen is undetermined.

Unique molecular identifiers featured in each of the TCR beta cDNA libraries. T cells, roughly 0.85 to 10 million of them, yielded some 500,000 cDNA molecules. TCRdb passed the PCR reads through MiXCR, listing each CDR3 protein once. The repertoire holds roughly 540,000 distinct CDR3 sequences, with around 31% as singletons. After removal of 2 bases from V and 0 bases from J, the junction contained 12 bases not matched to a gene. Germline CDR1 DFQATT, CDR2 SNEGSKA (reference sequence). The CDR3 covers 18 residues. Sequencing was done on a sample of blood. The rearrangement joins TRBV20-1 to TRBJ2-2; 7 nucleotides line up with TRBD2. The clonotype comes from a girl aged 2 to 17 with multiple sclerosis. The CDR3 loop is CSARTLGLPNANTGELFF. Here the CDR3 DNA reads TGCAGTGCTAGAACTTTGGGACTACCGAACGCGAACACCGGGGAGCTGTTTTTT.